The next 14 T cell receptor beta chains were all read from a single sample in a study of shared clonotypes between healthy human individuals. Repertoires were generated with immunoSEQ multiplex PCR, while TCRdb's copy carries only in-frame clones and drops some. Seen here are some 2,500,000 clones, 80% to 95% observed once, and the top ten hold approximately 0.41%. Sequencing was carried out using naive CD4+ T cells from PBMCs. The subset was: CD45RA+ positively selected. Every receptor here comes from a man between 18 and 29 years old in good health. Some clones in this sample may be carry-over from other donors' samples.

The J gene is TRBJ1-5, the V gene TRBV28; possibly TRBD1 for D (5 bases). Trimming removed 4 bases at V and 4 bases at J, with 17 bases between. Germline V gives CDR1 MDHEN, CDR2 SYDVKM. There are 16 residues in the CDR3. The CDR3 spells CASSSETRGRNQPQHF. The CDR3 nucleotides are TGTGCCAGCAGTTCCGAGACGCGGGGGAGGAATCAGCCCCAGCATTTT.

This clone was counted a single time. The rearrangement joins TRBV19 to TRBJ2-7, with 7 nucleotides matching TRBD1. The trim removed 6 bases at V and 4 bases at J, leaving 9 bases unmatched. The CDR3 loop spans 14 amino acids. CDR1 is LNHDA and CDR2 is SQIVND in the germline V gene (reference sequence). The CDR3 sequence is CASRNTGAGYEQYF. CDR3 nucleotide sequence: TGTGCCAGTAGGAATACAGGGGCAGGATACGAGCAGTACTTC.

The table lists this clone with a count of one. The V call is TRBV19, the J call TRBJ1-2; 7 nucleotides line up with TRBD1. CDR1 is LNHDA, CDR2 SQIVND, per germline (reference sequence). This CDR3 has 15 amino acids. The junction had 5 bases not matched to a gene; V was cut back by 4 bases and J by 0 bases. This CDR3 is CASSNRRGSNYGYTF. CDR3 DNA sequence: TGTGCCAGTAGTAACCGCAGGGGGTCTAACTATGGCTACACCTTC.

This clone was seen only once. The chain couples TRBV4-2 to TRBJ2-3; TRBD2 matches 9 bases. Germline V CDR1 and CDR2: LGHNA, YNFKEQ. The CDR3 has 16 residues. V was clipped by 4 bases and J by 1 base; unmatched bases: 6. The CDR3: CASSRTQREGTDTQYF. CDR3 nucleotide sequence: TGTGCCAGCAGCCGGACACAGCGGGAGGGCACAGATACGCAGTATTTT.

The chain recombines TRBV28 with TRBJ1-3, with unresolved D. V lost 1 base to trimming and J lost 8 bases, with 3 bases between them. Germline CDR1 is MDHEN and CDR2 is SYDVKM. The CDR3 totals 11 residues. The CDR3 nucleotides are TGTGCCAGCAGTTTATTAGACACCATATATTTT. Translation gives CASSLLDTIYF.

A note on this clone: Other DNA sequences within the sample encode an identical CDR3. The chain combines TRBV6-1 with TRBJ2-7; D might be TRBD2 (6 bases). Germline V CDR1 and CDR2: MNHNS, SASEGT. V dropped 0 bases and J dropped 0 bases, with 9 bases sitting between them. The CDR3 consists of 15 residues. The CDR3, as DNA: TGTGCCAGCAGTGAAGCCCGGGGGAGCTCCTACGAGCAGTACTTC. It is translated as CASSEARGSSYEQYF.

V gene TRBV6-5 combines with J gene TRBJ2-3; D might be TRBD1 (6 bases). Trimming cost V 6 bases and J 6 bases, with 7 bases left between them. The CDR3 sequence is 11 residues long. Looked up from germline, CDR1 is MNHEY and CDR2 is SVGAGI. The DNA of the CDR3 is TGTGCCAGCAGCCAGGGGGATACGCAGTATTTT. It encodes CASSQGDTQYF.

This CDR3 reads CASSWGGTMNYEQYF. CDR3 sequence (DNA): TGTGCCAGCAGTTGGGGCGGGACTATGAACTACGAGCAGTACTTC. This chain joins TRBV28 and TRBJ2-7; 7 bases agree with TRBD2. The junction had 9 bases not matched to a gene; V was cut back by 4 bases and J by 3 bases. Per germline, CDR1 MDHEN and CDR2 SYDVKM. The CDR3 is 15 residues long. Supplemented by reference TRBV28 and TRBJ2-7, the full variable domain reads DVKVTQSSRYLVKRTGEKVFLECVQDMDHENMFWYRQDPGLGLRLIYFSYDVKMKEKGDIPEGYSVSREKKERFSLILESASTNQTSMYLCASSWGGTMNYEQYFGPGTRLTVT.

The chain couples TRBV2 to TRBJ2-7; the match to TRBD1 covers 10 bases. The junction had 7 bases not matched to a gene; V was cut back by 5 bases and J by 6 bases. There are 14 residues in the CDR3. CDR1 and CDR2 from the germline V gene are SNHLY and FYNNEI. The CDR3 protein is CASSPPGQGSEQYF. The CDR3 DNA is TGTGCCAGCAGTCCTCCGGGACAGGGGAGCGAGCAGTACTTC. The entire variable domain, with the rest obtained from reference TRBV2 and TRBJ2-7, is as follows: EPEVTQTPSHQVTQMGQEVILRCVPISNHLYFYWYRQILGQKVEFLVSFYNNEISEKSEIFDDQFSVERPDGSNFTLKIRSTKLEDSAMYFCASSPPGQGSEQYFGPGTRLTVT.

The gene calls are TRBV12-5 and TRBJ2-7; D is unresolved. V gave up 5 bases and J gave up 5 bases, with 13 bases separating them. The CDR3 has 13 residues. In germline, CDR1 is LGHNT, CDR2 FRNRAP. CDR3 protein: CASGPGLTDEQYF. The DNA of the CDR3 is TGTGCTAGTGGTCCAGGATTGACGGACGAGCAGTACTTC. Drawing the rest from reference TRBV12-5 and TRBJ2-7, the complete variable domain is DARVTQTPRHKVTEMGQEVTMRCQPILGHNTVFWYRQTMMQGLELLAYFRNRAPLDDSGMPKDRFSAEMPDATLATLKIQPSEPRDSAVYFCASGPGLTDEQYFGPGTRLTVT.

As to this clone: Additional DNA sequences in this sample encode the identical CDR3. The chain combines TRBV5-1 with TRBJ1-5; unclear D gene. The CDR3 loop spans 13 amino acids. The germline V gene encodes CDR1 SGHRS and CDR2 YFSETQ. Trimming took off 0 bases at V and 5 bases at J, with 6 bases between the two ends. The DNA for the CDR3 is TGCGCCAGCAGCTTGGATGGTTATCAGCCCCAGCATTTT. It is translated as CASSLDGYQPQHF. Variable domain in full (rest from reference TRBV5-1 and TRBJ1-5): KAGVTQTPRYLIKTRGQQVTLSCSPISGHRSVSWYQQTPGQGLQFLFEYFSETQRNKGNFPGRFSGRQFSNSRSEMNVSTLELGDSALYLCASSLDGYQPQHFGDGTRLSIL.

This rearrangement joins TRBV27 to TRBJ2-7; 10 bases map to TRBD2. V shed 5 bases and J 5 bases; nucleotides not matched to a gene: 9. There are 15 residues in the CDR3. Germline-derived CDR1 and CDR2 are MNHEY and SMNVEV (reference sequence). The CDR3: CASSRLAGVFHEQYF. CDR3 coding DNA: TGTGCCAGCAGTCGGCTAGCGGGAGTTTTCCACGAGCAGTACTTC.

As to this clone: Other DNA sequences in the same sample also yield this CDR3. The chain has TRBV10-3 and TRBJ2-5; 9 nucleotides align to TRBD1. CDR1 and CDR2 from the germline V gene are ENHRY and SYGVKD. The CDR3 sequence is 13 residues long. Losses at the gene ends were 6 bases for V and 5 bases for J; bases not matched to a gene: 4. CDR3 sequence (DNA): TGTGCCATCAGGGGACAGGGCGGGGAGACCCAGTACTTC. The encoded protein is CAIRGQGGETQYF.

V and J are TRBV15 and TRBJ2-1, with TRBD2 matching 11 bases. Germline lookup yields CDR1 LNHNV and CDR2 YYDKDF (reference sequence). CDR3 length equals 18 residues. The V segment lost 5 bases and the J segment 3 bases; nucleotides outside the gene matches: 12. The DNA of the CDR3 is TGTGCCACCAGCCCTCGACTTCTAGCGGGAGGACGCTACAATGAGCAGTTCTTC. This codes for CATSPRLLAGGRYNEQFF.